This T cell receptor (beta chain) was recovered during a study of blood T cell repertoires in COVID-19. Overall study: Samples taken during acute and convalescent COVID-19 were collected in the United States, Italy and Spain.

Profiled with immunoSEQ multiplex PCR; TCRdb holds only in-frame clones, not every one. The sample includes approximately 250,000 clones, 85% to 90% of them seen just once. Trimming took 4 bases from V and 4 from J; bases not matched to a gene: 0. The germline V gene encodes CDR1 SNHLY and CDR2 FYNNEI. The length of the CDR3 is 12 residues. Sequenced input: PBMCs or T cells enriched from blood (not recorded which). The V gene is TRBV2, the J gene TRBJ2-7; 8 bases are shared with TRBD1. The TCR sequence derives from a woman aged 25 to 39 with acute COVID-19. The CDR3 DNA is TGTGCCAGCAGTGGGACAGGGTACGAGCAGTACTTC. It translates to CASSGTGYEQYF.